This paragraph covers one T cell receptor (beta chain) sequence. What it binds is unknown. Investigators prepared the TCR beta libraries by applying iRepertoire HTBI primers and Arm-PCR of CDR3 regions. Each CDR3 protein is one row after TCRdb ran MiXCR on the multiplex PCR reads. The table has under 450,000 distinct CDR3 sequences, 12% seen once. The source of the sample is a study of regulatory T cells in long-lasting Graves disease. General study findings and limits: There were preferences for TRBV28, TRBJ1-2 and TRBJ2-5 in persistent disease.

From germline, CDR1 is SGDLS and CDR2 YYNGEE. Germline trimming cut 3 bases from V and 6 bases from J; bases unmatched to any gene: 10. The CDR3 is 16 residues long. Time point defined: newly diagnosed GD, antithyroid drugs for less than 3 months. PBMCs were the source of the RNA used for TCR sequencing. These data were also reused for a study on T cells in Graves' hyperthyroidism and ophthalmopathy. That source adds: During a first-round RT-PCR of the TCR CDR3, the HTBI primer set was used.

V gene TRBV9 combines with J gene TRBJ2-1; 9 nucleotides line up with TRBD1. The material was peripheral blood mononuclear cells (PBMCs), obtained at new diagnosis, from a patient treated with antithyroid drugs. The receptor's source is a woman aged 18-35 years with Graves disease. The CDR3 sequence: CASSAIPGQGGNEQFF. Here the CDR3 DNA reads TGTGCCAGCAGCGCAATACCGGGACAGGGAGGCAATGAGCAGTTCTTC.